The 7 T cell receptor beta chains below come from one sample, sequenced in a study of cytomegalovirus exposure and HLA in healthy donors. PCR amplification relied on 60 Vbeta primers (plus 13 Jbeta primers). Libraries were prepared by immunoSEQ multiplex PCR; TCRdb keeps only in-frame clonotypes and omits some of them. Recorded for this sample: approximately 200,000 clones. Source material: PBMCs. Receptors originate from a boy aged 5-17 years in good health and CMV-seronegative.

The chain is built from TRBV4-1 and TRBJ1-1; weak D call: TRBD1 (6 bases). Germline V gene lookup returns CDR1 MGHRA and CDR2 YSYEKL. Trimming stripped 4 bases from V and 3 bases from J, with 15 bases between. This CDR3 region has 15 residues. This CDR3 is CASSRDREGDTEAFF. As DNA, the CDR3 is TGCGCCAGCAGCCGAGACAGAGAGGGGGACACTGAAGCTTTCTTT.

The chain links TRBV19 to TRBJ1-5; D might be TRBD1 (5 bases). The CDR3 loop spans 15 amino acids. Germline V CDR1 and CDR2: LNHDA, SQIVND (reference sequence). With 8 bases removed from V and 2 bases from J, the gap between germline ends came to 16 bases. DNA for the CDR3: TGTGCCAGTCGGGCAGGGCATAGTGGCAATCAGCCCCAGCATTTT. It yields the protein CASRAGHSGNQPQHF.

The rearrangement links TRBV9 to TRBJ2-4; a weak D match, TRBD2 (5 bases). Germline CDR1 reads SGDLS; CDR2 reads YYNGEE. V dropped 3 bases and J dropped 7 bases, with 23 bases sitting between them. CDR3 length: 17 residues. The CDR3 DNA is TGTGCCAGCAGCGGAAATCACAGACTACCGCTGGATAACATTCAGTACTTC. This codes for CASSGNHRLPLDNIQYF. Variable domain in full (rest from reference TRBV9 and TRBJ2-4): DSGVTQTPKHLITATGQRVTLRCSPRSGDLSVYWYQQSLDQGLQFLIQYYNGEERAKGNILERFSAQQFPDLHSELNLSSLELGDSALYFCASSGNHRLPLDNIQYFGAGTRLSVL.

The chain couples TRBV2 to TRBJ2-2; 9 bases line up with TRBD1. Trimming cost V 5 bases and J 6 bases; bases outside gene matches: 4. Germline V gives CDR1 SNHLY, CDR2 FYNNEI. The CDR3 extends over 14 amino acids. CDR3 amino acids: CASSKGTGPGELFF. The CDR3 nucleotides are TGTGCCAGCAGTAAAGGGACAGGGCCCGGGGAGCTGTTTTTT.

This chain connects TRBV5-6 to TRBJ1-2, with a tentative D call TRBD1 (5 bases). The CDR3 has 14 amino acids. The V and J ends lost 1 base and 3 bases respectively, with 10 bases between them. Per germline, CDR1 SGHDT and CDR2 YYEEEE. CDR3 amino acids: CASSLPTTDYGYTF. The CDR3 region has the DNA TGTGCCAGCAGCTTGCCCACGACAGACTATGGCTACACCTTC.

This rearrangement joins TRBV30 to TRBJ1-5; tentative D call: TRBD1 (5 bases). Germline V gene sequence: CDR1 GTSNPN, CDR2 SVGIG (reference sequence). This CDR3 is 13 amino acids long. V was clipped by 3 bases and J by 5 bases, with 11 bases between them. CDR3 DNA sequence: TGTGCCTGGAGCCCTCAAGGGGATCAGCCCCAGCATTTT. Translated: CAWSPQGDQPQHF.

The chain uses TRBV5-4 and TRBJ2-7; D may be TRBD2 (6 bases). This CDR3 comprises 15 residues. Trimming removed 1 base from V and 2 bases from J, with 13 bases in between. CDR1 is SGHNT and CDR2 is YYREEE in the germline V gene (reference sequence). CDR3 in amino acids: CASSLTVGGTYEQYF. The CDR3 DNA follows: TGTGCCAGCAGCTTGACAGTGGGGGGTACCTACGAGCAGTACTTC.